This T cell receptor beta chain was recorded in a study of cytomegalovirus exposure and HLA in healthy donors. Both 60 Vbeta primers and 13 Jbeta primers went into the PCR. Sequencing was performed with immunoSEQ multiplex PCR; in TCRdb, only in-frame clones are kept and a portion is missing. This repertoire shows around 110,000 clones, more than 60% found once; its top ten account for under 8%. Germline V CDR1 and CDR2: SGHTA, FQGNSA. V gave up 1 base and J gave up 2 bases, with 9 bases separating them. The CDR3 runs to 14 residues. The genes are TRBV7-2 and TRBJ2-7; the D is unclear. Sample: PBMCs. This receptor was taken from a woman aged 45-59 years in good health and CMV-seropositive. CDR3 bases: TGTGCCAGCAGCTTAGGGCCAGGTCCCTACGAGCAGTACTTC. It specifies CASSLGPGPYEQYF. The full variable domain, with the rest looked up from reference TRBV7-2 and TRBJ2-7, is GAGVSQSPSNKVTEKGKDVELRCDPISGHTALYWYRQSLGQGLEFLIYFQGNSAPDKSGLPSDRFSAERTGGSVSTLTIQRTQQEDSAVYLCASSLGPGPYEQYFGPGTRLTVT.